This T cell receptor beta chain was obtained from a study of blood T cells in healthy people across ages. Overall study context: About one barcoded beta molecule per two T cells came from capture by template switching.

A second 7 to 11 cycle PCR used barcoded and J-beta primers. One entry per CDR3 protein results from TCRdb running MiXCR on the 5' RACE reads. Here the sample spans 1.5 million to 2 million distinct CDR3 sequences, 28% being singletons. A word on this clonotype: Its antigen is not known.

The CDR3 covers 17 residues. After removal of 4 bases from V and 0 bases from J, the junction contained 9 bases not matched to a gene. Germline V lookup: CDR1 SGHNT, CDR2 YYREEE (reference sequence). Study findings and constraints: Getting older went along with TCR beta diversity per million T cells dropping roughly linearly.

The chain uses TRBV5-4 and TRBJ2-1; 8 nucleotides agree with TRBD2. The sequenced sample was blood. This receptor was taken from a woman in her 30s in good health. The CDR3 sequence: CASSPRGGGSSYNEQFF. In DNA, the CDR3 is TGTGCCAGCAGCCCCCGGGGCGGGGGGAGCTCCTACAATGAGCAGTTCTTC.